This passage covers 8 T cell receptor beta chains from one sample sequenced in a study of OX40 agonist ivuxolimab in advanced cancers. Produced via immunoSEQ multiplex PCR; TCRdb's table is partial and in-frame only. The sample consists of around 25,000 clones, 65% to 90% of them appearing once. The sequenced sample was CD4+ or CD8+ T cells sorted from blood, obtained in a trial of the OX40 agonist ivuxolimab. The source of these receptors is an adult with an advanced solid tumor such as melanoma, head and neck, liver or kidney cancer.

V gene TRBV7-9 combines with J gene TRBJ1-1; possible D gene TRBD1, 6 bases. Trimming left V 0 bases short and J 4 bases short, with 12 bases between. The CDR3 is made up of 15 amino acids. CDR1 SEHNR and CDR2 FQNEAQ come from the germline V gene (reference sequence). In DNA, the CDR3 is TGTGCCAGCAGCTTAGCCGGTAGGGGGACCACTGAAGCTTTCTTT. Protein product: CASSLAGRGTTEAFF. Based on the CDR3 plus reference TRBV7-9 and TRBJ1-1, the full variable domain is DTGVSQNPRHKITKRGQNVTFRCDPISEHNRLYWYRQTLGQGPEFLTYFQNEAQLEKSRLLSDRFSAERPKGSFSTLEIQRTEQGDSAMYLCASSLAGRGTTEAFFGQGTRLTVV.

The V and J genes are TRBV11-2 and TRBJ2-3; TRBD1 is a possible D gene (6 bases). The CDR3 length is 15 residues. Trimming took 4 bases from V and 6 from J, leaving 17 bases between them. Germline V CDR1 and CDR2: SGHAT, FQNNGV. The DNA of the CDR3 is TGTGCCAGCAGCTCCCTCAGGGGCTCGCGGGATACGCAGTATTTT. Translated, it gives CASSSLRGSRDTQYF. Full variable domain (remainder filled in from reference TRBV11-2 and TRBJ2-3): EAGVAQSPRYKIIEKRQSVAFWCNPISGHATLYWYQQILGQGPKLLIQFQNNGVVDDSQLPKDRFSAERLKGVDSTLKIQPAKLEDSAVYLCASSSLRGSRDTQYFGPGTRLTVL.

The chain carries TRBV29-1 and TRBJ1-3, with TRBD1 as a possible D gene (5 bases). The CDR3 consists of 16 residues. CDR1 is SQVTM and CDR2 is ANQGSEA in the germline V gene. V lost 4 bases and J 0 bases, leaving 16 bases between the germline ends. The CDR3 sequence: CSVGIGTVHSGNTIYF. The CDR3 coding sequence is TGCAGCGTTGGTATAGGGACCGTTCACTCTGGAAACACCATATATTTT.

J is TRBJ1-1 and V is TRBV28; 7 bases are shared with TRBD1. There are 14 residues in the CDR3. V was clipped by 1 base and J by 7 bases; unmatched bases: 6. Germline V gives CDR1 MDHEN, CDR2 SYDVKM. This chain's CDR3 is CASSLSARDSEAFF. DNA of the CDR3: TGTGCCAGCAGTTTATCGGCAAGGGACAGTGAAGCTTTCTTT.

The V and J genes are TRBV30 and TRBJ2-7, with TRBD2 matching 7 bases. Germline CDR1 and CDR2: GTSNPN and SVGIG (reference sequence). Trimming at V came to 0 bases and at J to 4 bases, leaving 3 bases not matched to a gene. The CDR3 loop spans 13 amino acids. CDR3 in amino acids: CAWSVSGEYEQYF. The CDR3 bases are TGTGCCTGGAGTGTAAGCGGGGAGTACGAGCAGTACTTC.

The chain combines TRBV6-5 with TRBJ1-2; 7 bases agree with TRBD1. Germline lookup yields CDR1 MNHEY and CDR2 SVGAGI. Trimming took 7 bases from V and 4 from J; bases not matched to a gene: 9. The CDR3 extends over 14 amino acids. The CDR3 DNA reads TGTGCCAGCACGACTACAGGGGCCCCCTATGGCTACACCTTC. As protein: CASTTTGAPYGYTF.

About this clone: Other DNA sequences from this sample encode an identical CDR3 as well. This chain joins TRBV6-6 and TRBJ1-5; no reliable D call. Germline CDR1 reads MNHNY; CDR2 reads SVGAGI (reference sequence). The CDR3 covers 13 residues. The V end was cut by 5 bases, the J end by 1 base, with 6 bases between. The CDR3 loop is CASSDGSNQPQHF. The DNA for the CDR3 is TGTGCCAGCAGTGATGGGAGCAATCAGCCCCAGCATTTT.

The chain employs TRBV7-6 and TRBJ1-1; 7 bases map to TRBD1. In germline, CDR1 is SGHVS, CDR2 FNYEAQ. Trimming cost V 1 base and J 0 bases; bases outside gene matches: 8. The CDR3 sequence is 17 residues long. DNA of the CDR3: TGTGCCAGCAGCTTAGTAGTCGAACAGGGGATGAACACTGAAGCTTTCTTT. As protein: CASSLVVEQGMNTEAFF.